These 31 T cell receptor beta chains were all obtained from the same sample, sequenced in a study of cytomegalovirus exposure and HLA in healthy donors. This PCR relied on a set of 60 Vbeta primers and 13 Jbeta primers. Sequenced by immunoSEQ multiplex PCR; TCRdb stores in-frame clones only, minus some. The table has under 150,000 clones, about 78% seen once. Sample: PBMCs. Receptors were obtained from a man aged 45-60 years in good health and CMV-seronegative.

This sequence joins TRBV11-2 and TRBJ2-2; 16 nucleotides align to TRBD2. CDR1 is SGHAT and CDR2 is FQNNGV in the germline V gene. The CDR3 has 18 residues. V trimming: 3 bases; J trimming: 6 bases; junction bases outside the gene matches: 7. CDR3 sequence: CASSFPGLAGGPSGELFF. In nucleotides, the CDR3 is TGTGCCAGCAGCTTCCCGGGACTAGCGGGAGGGCCCTCCGGGGAGCTGTTTTTT.

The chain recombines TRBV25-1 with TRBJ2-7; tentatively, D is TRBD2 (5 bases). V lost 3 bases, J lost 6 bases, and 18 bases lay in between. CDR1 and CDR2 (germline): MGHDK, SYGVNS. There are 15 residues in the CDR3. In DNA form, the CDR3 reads TGTGCCAGCAGTGATCAGACCGGGATGCTCGGCGAGCAGTACTTC. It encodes CASSDQTGMLGEQYF.

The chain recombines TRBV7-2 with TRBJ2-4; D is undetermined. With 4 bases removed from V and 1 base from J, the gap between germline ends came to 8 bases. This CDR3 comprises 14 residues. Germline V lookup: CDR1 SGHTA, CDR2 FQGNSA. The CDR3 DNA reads TGTGCCAGCAGCTCCCGTCAGGCCAAAAACATTCAGTACTTC. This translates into CASSSRQAKNIQYF.

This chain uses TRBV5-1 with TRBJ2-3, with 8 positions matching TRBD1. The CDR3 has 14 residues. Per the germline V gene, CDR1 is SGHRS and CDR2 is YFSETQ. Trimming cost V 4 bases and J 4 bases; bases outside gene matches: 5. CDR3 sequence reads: CASSPGDRSDTQYF. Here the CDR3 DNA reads TGCGCCAGCAGCCCCGGGGACAGGTCAGATACGCAGTATTTT.

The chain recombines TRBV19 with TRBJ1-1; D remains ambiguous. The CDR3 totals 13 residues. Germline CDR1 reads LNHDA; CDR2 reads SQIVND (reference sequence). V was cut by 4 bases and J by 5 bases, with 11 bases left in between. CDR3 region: CASSTDTGTEAFF. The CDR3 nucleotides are TGTGCCAGTAGTACCGACACGGGGACTGAAGCTTTCTTT.

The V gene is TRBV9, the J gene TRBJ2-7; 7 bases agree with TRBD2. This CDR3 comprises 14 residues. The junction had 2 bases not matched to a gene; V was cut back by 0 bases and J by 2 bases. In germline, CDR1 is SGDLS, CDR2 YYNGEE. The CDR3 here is CASSVDAGAYEQYF. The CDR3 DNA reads TGTGCCAGCAGCGTAGATGCGGGGGCCTACGAGCAGTACTTC.

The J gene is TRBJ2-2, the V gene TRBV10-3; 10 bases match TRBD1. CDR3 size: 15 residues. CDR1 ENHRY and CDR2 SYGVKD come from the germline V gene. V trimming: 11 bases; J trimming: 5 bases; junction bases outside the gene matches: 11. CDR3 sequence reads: CAASAGTGVTGELFF. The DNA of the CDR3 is TGTGCCGCATCCGCCGGGACAGGGGTAACCGGGGAGCTGTTTTTT.

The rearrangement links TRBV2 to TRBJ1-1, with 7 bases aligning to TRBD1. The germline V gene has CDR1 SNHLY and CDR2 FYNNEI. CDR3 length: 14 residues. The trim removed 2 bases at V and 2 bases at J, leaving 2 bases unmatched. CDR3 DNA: TGTGCCAGCAGTGAACGAGGGGGCAACACTGAAGCTTTCTTT. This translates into CASSERGGNTEAFF.

CDR3 sequence: CASSPSGGTGANVLTF. In DNA form, the CDR3 reads TGTGCCAGCAGCCCCTCGGGAGGGACTGGGGCCAACGTCCTGACTTTC. The chain combines TRBV7-8 with TRBJ2-6, with TRBD2 matching 8 bases. Germline lookup yields CDR1 SGHVS and CDR2 FQNEAQ. The CDR3 consists of 16 residues. V lost 5 bases to trimming and J lost 2 bases; unmatched junction nucleotides: 5.

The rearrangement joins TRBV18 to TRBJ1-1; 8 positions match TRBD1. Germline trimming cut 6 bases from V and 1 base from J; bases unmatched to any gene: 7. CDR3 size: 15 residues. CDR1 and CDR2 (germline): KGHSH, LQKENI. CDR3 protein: CASSQSGTGNTEAFF. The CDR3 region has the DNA TGTGCCAGCTCGCAATCCGGGACAGGGAACACTGAAGCTTTCTTT.

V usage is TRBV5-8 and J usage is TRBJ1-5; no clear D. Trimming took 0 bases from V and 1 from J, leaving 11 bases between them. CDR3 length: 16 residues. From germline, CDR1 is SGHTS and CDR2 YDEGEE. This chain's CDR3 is CASSLVSPGSNQPQHF. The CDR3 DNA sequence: TGTGCCAGCAGCTTGGTATCCCCGGGAAGCAATCAGCCCCAGCATTTT. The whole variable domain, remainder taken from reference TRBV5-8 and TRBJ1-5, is EAGVTQSPTHLIKTRGQQATLRCSPISGHTSVYWYQQALGLGLQFLLWYDEGEERNRGNFPPRFSGRQFPNYSSELNVNALELEDSALYLCASSLVSPGSNQPQHFGDGTRLSIL.

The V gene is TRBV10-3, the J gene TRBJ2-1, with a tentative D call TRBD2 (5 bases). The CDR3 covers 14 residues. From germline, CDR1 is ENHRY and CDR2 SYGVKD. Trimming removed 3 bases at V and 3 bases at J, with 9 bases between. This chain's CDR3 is CAISELRDYNEQFF. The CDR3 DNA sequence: TGTGCCATCAGTGAACTACGGGACTACAATGAGCAGTTCTTC.

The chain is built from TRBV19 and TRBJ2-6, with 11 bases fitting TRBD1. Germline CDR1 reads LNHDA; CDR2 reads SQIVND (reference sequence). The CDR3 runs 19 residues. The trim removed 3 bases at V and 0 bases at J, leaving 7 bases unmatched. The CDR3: CASSIWFGTGGSGANVLTF. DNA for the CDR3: TGTGCCAGTAGTATTTGGTTTGGGACAGGGGGCTCTGGGGCCAACGTCCTGACTTTC.

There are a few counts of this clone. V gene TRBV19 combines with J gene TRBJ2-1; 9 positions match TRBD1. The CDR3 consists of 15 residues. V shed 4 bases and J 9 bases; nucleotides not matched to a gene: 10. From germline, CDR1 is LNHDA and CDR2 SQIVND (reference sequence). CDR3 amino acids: CASSTLGQGSGEQFF. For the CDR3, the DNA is TGTGCCAGTAGTACCCTGGGACAGGGTTCCGGTGAGCAGTTCTTC.

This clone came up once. CDR3 sequence reads: CASSPRPRVLTPNTEAFF. The CDR3 region has the DNA TGTGCCAGCAGCCCCCGGCCCAGGGTGTTGACTCCGAACACTGAAGCTTTCTTT. The rearrangement joins TRBV11-2 to TRBJ1-1, with a tentative D call TRBD1 (5 bases). The CDR3 is 18 amino acids. V lost 5 bases to trimming and J lost 1 base, with 23 bases between them. The germline V gene has CDR1 SGHAT and CDR2 FQNNGV.

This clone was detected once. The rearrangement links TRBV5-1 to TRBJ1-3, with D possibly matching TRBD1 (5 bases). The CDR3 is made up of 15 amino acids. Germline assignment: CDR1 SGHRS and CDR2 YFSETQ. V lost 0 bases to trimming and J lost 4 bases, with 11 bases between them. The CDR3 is CASSLGVGAGNTIYF. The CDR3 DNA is TGCGCCAGCAGCTTGGGGGTAGGGGCCGGAAACACCATATATTTT. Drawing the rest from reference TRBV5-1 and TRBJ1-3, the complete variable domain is KAGVTQTPRYLIKTRGQQVTLSCSPISGHRSVSWYQQTPGQGLQFLFEYFSETQRNKGNFPGRFSGRQFSNSRSEMNVSTLELGDSALYLCASSLGVGAGNTIYFGEGSWLTVV.

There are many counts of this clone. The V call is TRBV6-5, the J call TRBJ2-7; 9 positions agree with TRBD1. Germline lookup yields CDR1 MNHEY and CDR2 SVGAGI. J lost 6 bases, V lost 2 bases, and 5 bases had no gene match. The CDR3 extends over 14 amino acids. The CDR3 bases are TGTGCCAGCAGTTACGGGACAGGGTGGGGCGAGCAGTACTTC. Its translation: CASSYGTGWGEQYF.

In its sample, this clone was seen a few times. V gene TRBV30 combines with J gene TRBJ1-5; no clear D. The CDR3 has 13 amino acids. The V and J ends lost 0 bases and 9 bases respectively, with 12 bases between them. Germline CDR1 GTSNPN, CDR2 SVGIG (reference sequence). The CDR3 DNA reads TGTGCCTGGAGTGTACGAGAGGCTGGGCCCCAGCATTTT. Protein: CAWSVREAGPQHF.

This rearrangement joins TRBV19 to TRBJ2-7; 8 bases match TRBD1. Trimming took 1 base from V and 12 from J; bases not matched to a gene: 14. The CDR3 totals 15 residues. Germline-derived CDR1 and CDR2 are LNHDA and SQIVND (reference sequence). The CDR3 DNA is TGTGCCAGTAGTATAGTGGACAGGGTTTACCCCGGGGCGTACTTC. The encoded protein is CASSIVDRVYPGAYF.

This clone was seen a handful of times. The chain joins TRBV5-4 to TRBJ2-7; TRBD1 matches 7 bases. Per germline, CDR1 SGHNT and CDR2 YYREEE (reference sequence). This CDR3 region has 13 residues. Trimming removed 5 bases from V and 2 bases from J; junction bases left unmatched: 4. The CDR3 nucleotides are TGTGCCAGCAGGGGACAGACAACCTACGAGCAGTACTTC. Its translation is CASRGQTTYEQYF.

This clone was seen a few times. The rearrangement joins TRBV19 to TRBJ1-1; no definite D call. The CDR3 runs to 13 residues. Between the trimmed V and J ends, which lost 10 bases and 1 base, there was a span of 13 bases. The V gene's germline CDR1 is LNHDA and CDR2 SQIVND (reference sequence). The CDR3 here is CATARSGNTEAFF. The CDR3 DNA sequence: TGTGCCACCGCAAGGTCAGGGAACACTGAAGCTTTCTTT.

This chain's CDR3 is CAWRGASVGNEQFF. DNA of the CDR3: TGTGCCTGGAGGGGGGCGTCCGTGGGCAATGAGCAGTTCTTC. This rearrangement joins TRBV30 to TRBJ2-1, with a weak D call TRBD1 (6 bases). V lost 3 bases and J lost 6, with 15 bases in between. Germline CDR1 is GTSNPN and CDR2 is SVGIG (reference sequence). This CDR3 has 14 residues.

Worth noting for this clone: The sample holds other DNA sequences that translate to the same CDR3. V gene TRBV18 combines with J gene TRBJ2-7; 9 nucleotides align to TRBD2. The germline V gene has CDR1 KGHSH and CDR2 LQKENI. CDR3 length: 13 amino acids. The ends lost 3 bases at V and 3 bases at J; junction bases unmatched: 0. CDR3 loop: CASSPTSGYEQYF. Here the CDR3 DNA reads TGTGCCAGCTCACCGACTAGCGGCTACGAGCAGTACTTC.

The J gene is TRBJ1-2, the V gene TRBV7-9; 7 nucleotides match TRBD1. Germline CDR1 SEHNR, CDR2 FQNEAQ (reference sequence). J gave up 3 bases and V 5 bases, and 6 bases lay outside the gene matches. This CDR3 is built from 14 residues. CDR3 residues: CASSDPTGYYGYTF. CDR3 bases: TGTGCCAGCAGCGATCCGACAGGGTACTATGGCTACACCTTC.

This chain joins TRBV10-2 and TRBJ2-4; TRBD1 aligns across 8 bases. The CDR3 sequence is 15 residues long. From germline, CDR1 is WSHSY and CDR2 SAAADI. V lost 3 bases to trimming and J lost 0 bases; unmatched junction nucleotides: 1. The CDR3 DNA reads TGCGCCAGCAGTGAAGACAGGGGAGCCAAAAACATTCAGTACTTC. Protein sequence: CASSEDRGAKNIQYF.

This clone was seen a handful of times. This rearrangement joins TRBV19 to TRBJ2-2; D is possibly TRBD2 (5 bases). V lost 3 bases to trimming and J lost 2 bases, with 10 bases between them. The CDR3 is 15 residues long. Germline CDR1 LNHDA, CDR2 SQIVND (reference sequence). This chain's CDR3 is CASSISGINTGELFF. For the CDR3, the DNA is TGTGCCAGTAGTATTTCCGGGATAAACACCGGGGAGCTGTTTTTT.

In DNA, the CDR3 is TGTGCCACCAGCAGCAATTCAGATACGCAGTATTTT. Protein sequence: CATSSNSDTQYF. The chain uses TRBV15 and TRBJ2-3; no definite D call. The CDR3 has 12 amino acids. V was shortened by 3 bases and J by 4 bases, with 5 bases between the two germline ends. Germline values: CDR1 LNHNV, CDR2 YYDKDF (reference sequence).

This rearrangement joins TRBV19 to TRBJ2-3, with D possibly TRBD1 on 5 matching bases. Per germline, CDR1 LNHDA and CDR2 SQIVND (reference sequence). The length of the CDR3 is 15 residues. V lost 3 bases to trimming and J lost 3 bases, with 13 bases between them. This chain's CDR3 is CASSMVRRGTDTQYF. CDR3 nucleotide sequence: TGTGCCAGTAGTATGGTCCGAAGGGGAACAGATACGCAGTATTTT.

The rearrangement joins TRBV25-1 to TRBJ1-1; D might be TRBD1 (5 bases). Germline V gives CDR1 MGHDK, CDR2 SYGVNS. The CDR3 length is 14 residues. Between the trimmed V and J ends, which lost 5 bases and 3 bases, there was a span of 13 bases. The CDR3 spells CASSQGGVDTEAFF. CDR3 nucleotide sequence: TGTGCCAGCAGTCAAGGAGGGGTAGACACTGAAGCTTTCTTT. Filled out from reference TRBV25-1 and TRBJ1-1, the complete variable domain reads EADIYQTPRYLVIGTGKKITLECSQTMGHDKMYWYQQDPGMELHLIHYSYGVNSTEKGDLSSESTVSRIRTEHFPLTLESARPSHTSQYLCASSQGGVDTEAFFGQGTRLTVV.

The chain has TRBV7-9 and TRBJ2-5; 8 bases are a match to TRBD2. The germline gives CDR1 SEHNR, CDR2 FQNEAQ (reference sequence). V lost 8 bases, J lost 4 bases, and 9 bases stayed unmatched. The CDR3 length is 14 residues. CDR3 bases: TGTGCCAGCTCCCTAAGCGGGAGCGGAGAGACCCAGTACTTC. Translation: CASSLSGSGETQYF. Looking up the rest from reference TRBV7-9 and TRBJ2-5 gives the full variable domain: DTGVSQNPRHKITKRGQNVTFRCDPISEHNRLYWYRQTLGQGPEFLTYFQNEAQLEKSRLLSDRFSAERPKGSFSTLEIQRTEQGDSAMYLCASSLSGSGETQYFGPGTRLLVL.

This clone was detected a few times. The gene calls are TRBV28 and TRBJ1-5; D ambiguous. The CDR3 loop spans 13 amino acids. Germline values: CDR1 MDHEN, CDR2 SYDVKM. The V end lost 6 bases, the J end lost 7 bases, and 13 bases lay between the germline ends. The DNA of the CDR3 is TGTGCCAGCAGAATGGTCATCGGGCAGCCCCAGCATTTT. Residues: CASRMVIGQPQHF.